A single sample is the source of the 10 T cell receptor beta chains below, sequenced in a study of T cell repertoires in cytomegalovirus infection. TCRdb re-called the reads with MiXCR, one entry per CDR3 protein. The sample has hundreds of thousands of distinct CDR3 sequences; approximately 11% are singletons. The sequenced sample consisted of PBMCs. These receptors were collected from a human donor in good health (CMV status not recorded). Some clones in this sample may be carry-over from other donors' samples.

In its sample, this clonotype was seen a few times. The CDR3 nucleotides read TGTGCCAGTACTCGTGGCGGGGAGCTGTTTTTT. Translation gives CASTRGGELFF. The chain uses TRBV12-3 or TRBV12-4 and TRBJ2-2; D is unclear. The CDR3 consists of 11 residues. Trimming pared 9 bases from V and 7 bases from J, leaving 9 bases between.

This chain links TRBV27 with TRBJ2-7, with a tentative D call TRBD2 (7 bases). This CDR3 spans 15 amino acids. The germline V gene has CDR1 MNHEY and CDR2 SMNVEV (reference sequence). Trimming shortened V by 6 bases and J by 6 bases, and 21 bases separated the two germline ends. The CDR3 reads CASRSLKGGAGEQYF. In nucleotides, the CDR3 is TGTGCCAGCAGGTCACTTAAAGGGGGGGCTGGCGAGCAGTACTTC.

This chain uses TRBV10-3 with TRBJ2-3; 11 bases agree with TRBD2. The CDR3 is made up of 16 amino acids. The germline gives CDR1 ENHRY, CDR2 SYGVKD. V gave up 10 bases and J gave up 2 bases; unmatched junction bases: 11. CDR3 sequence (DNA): TGTGCCACCCTGGATAGCGGGAGGGCCTACACAGATACGCAGTATTTT. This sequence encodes CATLDSGRAYTDTQYF.

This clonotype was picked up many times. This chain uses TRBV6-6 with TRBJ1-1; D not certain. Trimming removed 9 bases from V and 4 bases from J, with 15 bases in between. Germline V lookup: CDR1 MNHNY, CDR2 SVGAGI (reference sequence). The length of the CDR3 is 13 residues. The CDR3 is CASRLSVGTEAFF. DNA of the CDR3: TGTGCCAGTCGCCTGTCGGTAGGCACTGAAGCTTTCTTT.

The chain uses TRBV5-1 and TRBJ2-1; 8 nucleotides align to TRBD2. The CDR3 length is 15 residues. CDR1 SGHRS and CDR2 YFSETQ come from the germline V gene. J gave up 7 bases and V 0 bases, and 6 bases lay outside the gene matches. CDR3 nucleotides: TGCGCCAGCAGCTTGGGAAGTCCGGGAGGGAATGAGCAGTTCTTC. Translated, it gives CASSLGSPGGNEQFF.

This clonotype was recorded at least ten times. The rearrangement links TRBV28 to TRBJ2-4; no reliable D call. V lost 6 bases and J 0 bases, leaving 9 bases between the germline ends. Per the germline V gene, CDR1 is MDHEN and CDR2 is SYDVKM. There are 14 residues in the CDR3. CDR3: CASSRRLAKNIQYF. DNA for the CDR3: TGTGCCAGCAGCCGCCGCTTAGCCAAAAACATTCAGTACTTC.

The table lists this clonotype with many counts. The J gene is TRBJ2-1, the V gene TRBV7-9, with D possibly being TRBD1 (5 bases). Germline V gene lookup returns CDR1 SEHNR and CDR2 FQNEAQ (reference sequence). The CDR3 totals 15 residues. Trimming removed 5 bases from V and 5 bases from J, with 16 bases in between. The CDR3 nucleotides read TGTGCCAGCAGCCCCAGAAATTCAGGGAACAATGAGCAGTTCTTC. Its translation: CASSPRNSGNNEQFF. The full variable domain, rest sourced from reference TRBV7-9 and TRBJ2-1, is DTGVSQNPRHKITKRGQNVTFRCDPISEHNRLYWYRQTLGQGPEFLTYFQNEAQLEKSRLLSDRFSAERPKGSFSTLEIQRTEQGDSAMYLCASSPRNSGNNEQFFGPGTRLTVL.

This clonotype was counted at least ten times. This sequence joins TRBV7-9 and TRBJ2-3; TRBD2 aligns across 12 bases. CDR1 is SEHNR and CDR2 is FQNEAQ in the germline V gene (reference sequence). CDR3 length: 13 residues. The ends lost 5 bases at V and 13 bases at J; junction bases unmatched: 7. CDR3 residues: CASSPGLAGKKYF. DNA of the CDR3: TGTGCCAGCAGCCCTGGACTAGCGGGGAAAAAGTATTTT.

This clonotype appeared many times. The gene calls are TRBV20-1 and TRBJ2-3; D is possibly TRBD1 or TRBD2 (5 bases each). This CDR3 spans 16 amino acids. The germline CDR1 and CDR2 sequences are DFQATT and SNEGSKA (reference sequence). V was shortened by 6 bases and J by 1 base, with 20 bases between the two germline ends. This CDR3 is CSAGVGHQRGTDTQYF. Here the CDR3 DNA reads TGCAGTGCGGGAGTGGGGCACCAAAGGGGCACAGATACGCAGTATTTT.

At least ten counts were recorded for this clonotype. DNA of the CDR3: TGTGCCAGCGGGACAGGGAATCAGCCCCAGCATTTT. This gives the protein CASGTGNQPQHF. The chain combines TRBV10-3 with TRBJ1-5, with 9 bases identical to TRBD1. The germline V gene has CDR1 ENHRY and CDR2 SYGVKD. This CDR3 comprises 12 residues. J lost 4 bases, V lost 10 bases, and 2 bases had no gene match.